This is a list of T cell receptor beta chains from one sample in a study of T-cell memory formation after mild COVID-19. TCRdb used MiXCR to reprocess the 5' RACE reads, holding one entry per CDR3 protein. The table lists around 200,000 distinct CDR3 sequences, roughly a tenth of them singletons. Sequencing was performed on PBMCs or a T cell subset sorted from them (not recorded which). These receptors were collected from a man younger than 35 who had mild COVID-19 (a few samples of this study predate the infection). Cell type and time point are not known. Both conserved end residues are part of each CDR3.

length: 16
V: TRBV10-3
CDR3: CAISKRLAGAQETQYF

length: 18
V: TRBV7-3
CDR3: CASSRRDTGGLSTDTQYF

length: 15
V: TRBV4-1
CDR3: CASTLEEYSGNTIYF

length: 14
V: TRBV10-3
CDR3: CAIRPRLDTPEQYF

length: 15
V: TRBV5-1
CDR3: CASSADTGPGNTIYF

length: 16
V: TRBV5-1
CDR3: CASSLIEWGGTDTQYF

length: 13
V: TRBV7-3
CDR3: CASSYDREETQYF

length: 15
V: TRBV4-3
CDR3: CASSQDGNLNEKLFF

length: 15
V: TRBV7-9
CDR3: CASSGGGVSGDTQYF

length: 13
V: TRBV29-1
CDR3: CSVDGQGTYEQYF

length: 14
V: TRBV5-1
CDR3: CASSPQGPGETQYF